The 19 T cell receptor beta chains below come from one sample, sequenced in a study of blood T cell repertoires in COVID-19. The method was immunoSEQ multiplex PCR; TCRdb's version includes in-frame clones alone and lacks a portion of them. The data show some 190,000 clones, roughly 88% seen once. Sequenced material: PBMCs or T cells enriched from blood (not recorded which). The origin of the receptors is a man aged 40-50 years with acute COVID-19.

This chain uses TRBV28 with TRBJ1-1, with D uncertain. Trimming shortened V by 7 bases and J by 6 bases, and 18 bases separated the two germline ends. Germline CDR1 and CDR2: MDHEN and SYDVKM. This CDR3 contains 14 residues. CDR3 in amino acids: CASTWAGGSSEAFF. The DNA of the CDR3 is TGTGCCAGCACCTGGGCCGGAGGTAGCTCTGAAGCTTTCTTT.

This clone was seen a handful of times. The chain is built from TRBV11-2 and TRBJ1-1; weak D call: TRBD1 (5 bases). The CDR3 is made up of 16 amino acids. Trimming took off 0 bases at V and 4 bases at J, with 15 bases between the two ends. The germline CDR1 and CDR2 sequences are SGHAT and FQNNGV. CDR3 residues: CASSLEYGGRGTEAFF. The DNA of the CDR3 is TGTGCCAGCAGCTTAGAGTACGGGGGAAGGGGCACTGAAGCTTTCTTT.

This chain joins TRBV29-1 and TRBJ2-1, with D perhaps TRBD2 (6 bases). CDR1 and CDR2 from the germline V gene are SQVTM and ANQGSEA. This CDR3 comprises 12 residues. V gave up 5 bases and J gave up 8 bases, with 13 bases separating them. This chain's CDR3 is CSVSTSGDEQFF. CDR3 bases: TGCAGCGTTTCGACTAGTGGGGATGAGCAGTTCTTC.

This chain uses TRBV19 with TRBJ1-1, with D unclear. V was shortened by 5 bases and J by 1 base, with 8 bases between the two germline ends. Germline CDR1 and CDR2: LNHDA and SQIVND (reference sequence). This CDR3 region has 13 residues. CDR3 sequence (DNA): TGTGCCAGTAGTGAAACAGAGAACACTGAAGCTTTCTTT. Encoded protein: CASSETENTEAFF.

A note on this clone: The sample holds other DNA sequences that translate to the same CDR3. The chain combines TRBV11-2 with TRBJ2-7; D ambiguous. Germline CDR1 and CDR2: SGHAT and FQNNGV. V lost 3 bases, J lost 0 bases, and 3 bases lay in between. The CDR3 extends over 12 amino acids. The CDR3, as DNA: TGTGCCAGCAGCTTTCGCTCCTACGAGCAGTACTTC. Amino acids: CASSFRSYEQYF.

With respect to this clone: One end of the junction fails to match germline, which may point to a read error. The chain has TRBV5-8 and TRBJ2-1, with a possible D match to TRBD2 (5 bases). This CDR3 contains 12 residues. The germline V gene has CDR1 SGHTS and CDR2 YDEGEE. The CDR3 DNA is TGTGCCAGCAGCAGACCGCCGGAAGCCGGGATCTTC. This gives the protein CASSRPPEAGIF.

The chain recombines TRBV2 with TRBJ2-1; D gene ambiguous. Germline assignment: CDR1 SNHLY and CDR2 FYNNEI. V was cut by 4 bases and J by 10 bases, with 11 bases left in between. The length of the CDR3 is 12 residues. The CDR3 region is CASSGLAMEQFF. The CDR3 coding sequence is TGTGCCAGCAGTGGACTGGCCATGGAGCAGTTCTTC.

This chain links TRBV27 with TRBJ1-5, with D hard to call. The V end was cut by 5 bases, the J end by 0 bases, with 14 bases between. The CDR3 length is 16 residues. Per the germline V gene, CDR1 is MNHEY and CDR2 is SMNVEV (reference sequence). CDR3 loop: CASSLAGHYSNQPQHF. The DNA of the CDR3 is TGTGCCAGCAGTCTAGCCGGGCACTATAGCAATCAGCCCCAGCATTTT.

The chain carries TRBV5-5 and TRBJ2-3; perhaps TRBD1 as D (6 bases). This CDR3 has 15 amino acids. Trimming pared 5 bases from V and 2 bases from J, leaving 15 bases between. Germline values: CDR1 SGHKS, CDR2 YYEKEE (reference sequence). The CDR3 DNA is TGTGCCAGCAGTCGCCGGGCAGGGGACACAGATACGCAGTATTTT. Protein: CASSRRAGDTDTQYF.

This clone was seen just once. The chain uses TRBV7-3 and TRBJ1-2; 7 bases are shared with TRBD1. CDR3 length: 13 residues. CDR1 is SGHTA, CDR2 FQGTGA, per germline. V shed 5 bases and J 7 bases; nucleotides not matched to a gene: 7. CDR3 DNA sequence: TGTGCCAGCAGCCCCTGGACAGGAACTGGCTACACCTTC. It codes for CASSPWTGTGYTF.

The chain uses TRBV19 and TRBJ2-3; the match to TRBD2 covers 12 bases. This CDR3 region has 14 residues. The germline V gene has CDR1 LNHDA and CDR2 SQIVND (reference sequence). Trimming took 9 bases from V and 0 from J; bases not matched to a gene: 1. CDR3 nucleotides: TGTGCCAGCGGGACTAGCGGGAGCACAGATACGCAGTATTTT. Translating it yields CASGTSGSTDTQYF.

The chain is built from TRBV11-3 and TRBJ2-2; TRBD2 aligns across 8 bases. The CDR3 has 17 amino acids. Trimming cost V 1 base and J 1 base; bases outside gene matches: 5. Per germline, CDR1 SGHNT and CDR2 YENEEA. CDR3 DNA: TGTGCCAGCAGCTTAGGACTAGCGCCGGGGAACACCGGGGAGCTGTTTTTT. As protein: CASSLGLAPGNTGELFF.

This sequence joins TRBV2 and TRBJ2-7; 9 bases align to TRBD1. Germline-derived CDR1 and CDR2 are SNHLY and FYNNEI. With 6 bases clipped from V and 2 bases from J, the junction kept 2 bases outside the gene matches. There are 13 residues in the CDR3. The CDR3: CASRRTGAYEQYF. CDR3 nucleotides: TGTGCCAGCAGGAGGACAGGGGCCTACGAGCAGTACTTC.

The chain carries TRBV6-6 and TRBJ1-5; no clear D gene. Germline loops: CDR1 MNHNY, CDR2 SVGAGI (reference sequence). The CDR3 extends over 17 amino acids. Trimming pared 5 bases from V and 2 bases from J, leaving 19 bases between. CDR3 loop: CASSRDRSTGRNQPQHF. CDR3 in DNA: TGTGCCAGCAGTCGGGATAGGTCGACGGGTCGCAATCAGCCCCAGCATTTT.

This rearrangement joins TRBV7-9 to TRBJ2-5; D call uncertain. The CDR3 loop spans 10 amino acids. Germline V gene sequence: CDR1 SEHNR, CDR2 FQNEAQ (reference sequence). The ends were cut back, 7 bases at V and 3 bases at J, with 3 bases in the middle. The CDR3 DNA is TGTGCCAGCAACAAAGAGACCCAGTACTTC. It specifies CASNKETQYF.

Only a few counts were recorded for this clone. This sequence joins TRBV10-2 and TRBJ2-1; 9 bases are shared with TRBD2. CDR3 length: 15 residues. The V segment lost 3 bases and the J segment 4 bases; nucleotides outside the gene matches: 4. From germline, CDR1 is WSHSY and CDR2 SAAADI. The CDR3 coding sequence is TGCGCCAGCAGTGATGCGACTAGCGGTTACAATGAGCAGTTCTTC. This gives the protein CASSDATSGYNEQFF.

This clone was observed a single time. This chain uses TRBV5-1 with TRBJ2-3; TRBD1 agrees at 8 bases. In germline, CDR1 is SGHRS, CDR2 YFSETQ. Trimming at V came to 6 bases and at J to 4 bases, leaving 13 bases not matched to a gene. The CDR3 covers 16 residues. The CDR3 region is CASTARTGLISDTQYF. The CDR3 DNA sequence: TGCGCCAGCACCGCCCGGACAGGGCTCATCTCAGATACGCAGTATTTT.

This clone was seen a single time. The chain is built from TRBV30 and TRBJ2-7, with a possible D match to TRBD1 (6 bases). The CDR3 length is 12 residues. Trimming pared 4 bases from V and 2 bases from J, leaving 9 bases between. CDR1 and CDR2 (germline): GTSNPN, SVGIG (reference sequence). CDR3 nucleotides: TGTGCCTGGATCAGGGGCCCCTACGAGCAGTACTTC. It codes for CAWIRGPYEQYF.

This clone turned up a few times. The chain recombines TRBV27 with TRBJ2-1; TRBD2 matches 11 bases. This CDR3 has 16 amino acids. Per the germline V gene, CDR1 is MNHEY and CDR2 is SMNVEV (reference sequence). V lost 4 bases to trimming and J lost 6 bases; unmatched junction nucleotides: 8. The CDR3 reads CASSSYTSGRGNEQFF. The CDR3 DNA reads as TGTGCCAGCAGTTCATACACTAGCGGGAGAGGCAATGAGCAGTTCTTC.